These T cell receptor beta chains were read from a single sample in a study of persistence of HIV-infected CD4 T cells. Their antigen targets remain unknown. Here immunoSEQ multiplex PCR was the method, and the copy in TCRdb shows in-frame clones only, minus some. The sample shows 25,000 to 35,000 clones, roughly 70% of them seen only once. The specimen was CD4+ T cells sorted from PBMCs after roughly 17-hour stimulation, collected from a patient who received antiretroviral therapy. These receptors originate from an adult man with HIV who was CMV-seropositive. Each CDR3 is given with its conserved first and last residue. Fields, in order: J gene, V gene, D gene, clone size, CDR3 protein, CDR3 DNA. The D gene is left open where the match is weak. Only part of the rows carry a size: once, few, many, or a class if the clone is expanded.

TRBJ2-1 TRBV18 - - CASSPLQDNEQFF TGTGCCAGCTCACCACTACAGGACAATGAGCAGTTCTTC
TRBJ1-2 TRBV24-1 - - CATSDSRTGINYGYTF TGTGCCACCAGTGATTCCCGAACAGGGATTAACTATGGCTACACCTTC
TRBJ1-1 TRBV3-1/TRBV3-2 - - CASSPTRGRTHLEAFF TGTGCCAGCAGCCCAACTCGGGGACGGACGCACCTAGAAGCTTTCTTT
TRBJ1-2 TRBV10-1 - - CASSESQGYGYTF TGCGCCAGCAGTGAGTCGCAGGGCTATGGCTACACCTTC
TRBJ2-7 TRBV20-1 - - CSARLSLEQYF TGCAGTGCTAGACTCTCATTAGAGCAGTACTTC
TRBJ1-2 TRBV12-3/TRBV12-4 - - CASSFNNYGYTF TGTGCCAGCAGTTTTAACAATTATGGCTACACCTTC
TRBJ1-1 TRBV5-1 - - CASSREGVGEAFF TGCGCCAGCTCGAGGGAAGGGGTAGGTGAAGCTTTCTTT
TRBJ1-1 TRBV6-1 TRBD1 - CASSDPGQYTEAFF TGTGCCAGCAGTGACCCGGGACAGTACACTGAAGCTTTCTTT
TRBJ1-2 TRBV3-1/TRBV3-2 TRBD1 once CASSPFLGPGQTHYTF TGTGCCAGCAGCCCCTTTCTTGGACCGGGACAGACGCACTACACCTTC
TRBJ1-2 TRBV3-1/TRBV3-2 - - CASSQEGFGGYTF TGTGCCAGCAGCCAGGAGGGATTCGGCGGCTACACCTTC
TRBJ2-5 TRBV5-4 TRBD2 - CASSSRLAGKGGTQYF TGTGCCAGCAGCTCTCGACTAGCGGGGAAGGGGGGGACCCAGTACTTC
TRBJ1-2 TRBV2 - once CASAQRNYGYTF TGTGCCAGCGCACAGAGGAACTATGGCTACACCTTC
TRBJ2-3 TRBV10-3 - - CAISGTTDTQYF TGTGCCATCAGTGGCACCACAGATACGCAGTATTTT
TRBJ1-5 TRBV3-1/TRBV3-2 - few CASSLQGRAQHF TGTGCCAGCAGCCTACAGGGAAGGGCCCAGCATTTT
TRBJ2-7 TRBV18 TRBD1 - CASSPGTGIYEQYF TGTGCCAGCTCCCCCGGGACAGGGATCTACGAGCAGTACTTC
TRBJ2-1 TRBV5-1 - - CASSLATALEQFF TGCGCCAGCAGCTTGGCGACAGCCCTTGAGCAGTTCTTC
TRBJ2-7 TRBV10-2 - - CASSEFPGASYEQYF TGCGCCAGCAGTGAGTTCCCGGGGGCCTCCTACGAGCAGTACTTC
TRBJ1-1 TRBV2 - - CASRSRERTEAFF TGTGCCAGCAGGTCCAGGGAGAGGACTGAAGCTTTCTTT
TRBJ1-5 TRBV6-5 - - CASSIQQNQPQHF TGTGCCAGCAGTATACAGCAAAATCAGCCCCAGCATTTT
TRBJ1-6 TRBV2 - - CASSLGGYNSPLHF TGTGCCAGCAGTCTGGGGGGGTATAATTCACCCCTCCACTTT
TRBJ1-2 TRBV28 TRBD1 - CASSPTGGRRGGYTF TGTGCCAGCAGCCCGACAGGGGGCCGCCGTGGTGGCTACACCTTC
TRBJ1-6 TRBV28 TRBD1 - CASSDRQGASSPLHF TGTGCCAGCAGCGATCGACAGGGTGCGTCTTCACCCCTCCACTTT
TRBJ2-2 TRBV18 - few CASPVRGTNTGELFF TGTGCCAGCCCCGTGAGGGGGACGAACACCGGGGAGCTGTTTTTT